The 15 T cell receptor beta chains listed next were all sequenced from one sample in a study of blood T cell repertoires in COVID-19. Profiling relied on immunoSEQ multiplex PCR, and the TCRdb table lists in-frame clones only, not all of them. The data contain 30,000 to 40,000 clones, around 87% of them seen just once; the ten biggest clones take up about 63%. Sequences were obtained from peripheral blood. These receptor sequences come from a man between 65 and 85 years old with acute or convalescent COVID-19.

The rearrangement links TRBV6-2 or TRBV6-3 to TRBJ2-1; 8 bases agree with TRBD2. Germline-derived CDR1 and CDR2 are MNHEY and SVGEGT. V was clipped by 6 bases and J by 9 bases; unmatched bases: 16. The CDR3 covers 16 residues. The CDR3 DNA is TGTGCCAGCAGCTCCTTGGGGACTAGTAAAGGAGGTGAGCAGTTCTTC. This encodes CASSSLGTSKGGEQFF.

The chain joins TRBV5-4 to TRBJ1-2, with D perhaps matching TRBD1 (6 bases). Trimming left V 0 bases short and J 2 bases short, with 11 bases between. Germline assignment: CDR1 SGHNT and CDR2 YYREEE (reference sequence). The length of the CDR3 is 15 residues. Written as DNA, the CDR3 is TGTGCCAGCAGCTTGGTCTTTGGGGGCAACTATGGCTACACCTTC. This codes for CASSLVFGGNYGYTF.

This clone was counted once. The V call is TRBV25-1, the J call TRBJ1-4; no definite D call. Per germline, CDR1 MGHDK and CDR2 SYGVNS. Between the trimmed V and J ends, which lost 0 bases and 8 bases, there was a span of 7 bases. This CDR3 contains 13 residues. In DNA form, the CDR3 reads TGTGCCAGCAGTGAATACGGAGTCGAAAAACTGTTTTTT. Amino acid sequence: CASSEYGVEKLFF.

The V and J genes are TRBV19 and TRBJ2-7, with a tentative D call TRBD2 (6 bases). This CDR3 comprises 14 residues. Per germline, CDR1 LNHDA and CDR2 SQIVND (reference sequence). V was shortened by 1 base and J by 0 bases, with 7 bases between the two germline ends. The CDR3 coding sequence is TGTGCCAGTAGTATAGGCGGGACCTCCTACGAGCAGTACTTC. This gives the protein CASSIGGTSYEQYF.

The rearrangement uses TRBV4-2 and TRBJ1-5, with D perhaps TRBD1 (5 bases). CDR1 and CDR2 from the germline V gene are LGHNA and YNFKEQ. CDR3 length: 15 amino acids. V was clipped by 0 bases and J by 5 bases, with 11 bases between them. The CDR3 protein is CASSQEGGNDQPQHF. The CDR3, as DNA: TGTGCCAGCAGCCAAGAGGGGGGAAACGATCAGCCCCAGCATTTT.

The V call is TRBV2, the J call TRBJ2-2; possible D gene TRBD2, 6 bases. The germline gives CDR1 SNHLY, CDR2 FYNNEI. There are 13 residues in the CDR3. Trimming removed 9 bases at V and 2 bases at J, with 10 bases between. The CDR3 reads CASRDLNTGELFF. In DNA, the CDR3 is TGTGCCAGTAGGGACTTAAACACCGGGGAGCTGTTTTTT.

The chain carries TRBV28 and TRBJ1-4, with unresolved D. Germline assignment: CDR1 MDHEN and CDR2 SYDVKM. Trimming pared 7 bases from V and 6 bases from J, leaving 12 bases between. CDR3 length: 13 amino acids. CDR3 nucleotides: TGTGCCAGCAAAACGGACGGGGATGAAAAACTGTTTTTT. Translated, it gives CASKTDGDEKLFF.

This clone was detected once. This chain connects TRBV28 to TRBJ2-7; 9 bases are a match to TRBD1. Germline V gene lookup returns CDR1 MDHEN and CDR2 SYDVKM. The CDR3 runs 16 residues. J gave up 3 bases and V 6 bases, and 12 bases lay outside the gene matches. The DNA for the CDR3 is TGTGCCAGCAGCCTACCCCCCGGGACAGGGAACTACGAGCAGTACTTC. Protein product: CASSLPPGTGNYEQYF.

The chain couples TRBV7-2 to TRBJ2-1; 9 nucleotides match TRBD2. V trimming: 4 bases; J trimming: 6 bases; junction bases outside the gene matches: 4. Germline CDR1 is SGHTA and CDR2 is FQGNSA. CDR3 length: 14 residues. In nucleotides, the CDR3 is TGTGCCAGCAGCTCCGGACTAGCGAGCAATGAGCAGTTCTTC. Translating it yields CASSSGLASNEQFF.

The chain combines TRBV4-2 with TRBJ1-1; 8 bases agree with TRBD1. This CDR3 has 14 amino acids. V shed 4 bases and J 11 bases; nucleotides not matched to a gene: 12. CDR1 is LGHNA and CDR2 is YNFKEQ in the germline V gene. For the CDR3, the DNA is TGTGCCAGCAGCCTAGCTCGACAGGGGCGAGCGGCTTTCTTT. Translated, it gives CASSLARQGRAAFF.

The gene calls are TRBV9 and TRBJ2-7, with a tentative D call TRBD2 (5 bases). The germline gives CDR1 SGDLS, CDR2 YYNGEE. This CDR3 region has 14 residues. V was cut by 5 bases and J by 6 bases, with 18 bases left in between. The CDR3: CASRVTAEEGEQYF. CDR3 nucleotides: TGTGCCAGCAGGGTAACCGCGGAAGAGGGCGAGCAGTACTTC.

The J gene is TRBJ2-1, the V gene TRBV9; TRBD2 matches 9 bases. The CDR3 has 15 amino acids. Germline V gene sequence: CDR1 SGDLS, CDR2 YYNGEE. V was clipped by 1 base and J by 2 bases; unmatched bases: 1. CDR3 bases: TGTGCCAGCAGCGTAATAGCGGGAGCCTACAATGAGCAGTTCTTC. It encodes CASSVIAGAYNEQFF. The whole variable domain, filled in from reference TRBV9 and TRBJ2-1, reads DSGVTQTPKHLITATGQRVTLRCSPRSGDLSVYWYQQSLDQGLQFLIQYYNGEERAKGNILERFSAQQFPDLHSELNLSSLELGDSALYFCASSVIAGAYNEQFFGPGTRLTVL.

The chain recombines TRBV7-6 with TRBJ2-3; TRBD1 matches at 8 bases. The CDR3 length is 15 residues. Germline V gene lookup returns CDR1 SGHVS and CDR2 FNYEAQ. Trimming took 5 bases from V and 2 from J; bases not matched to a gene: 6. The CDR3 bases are TGTGCCAGCAGCCGCGGGACAGGTATCACAGATACGCAGTATTTT. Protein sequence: CASSRGTGITDTQYF.

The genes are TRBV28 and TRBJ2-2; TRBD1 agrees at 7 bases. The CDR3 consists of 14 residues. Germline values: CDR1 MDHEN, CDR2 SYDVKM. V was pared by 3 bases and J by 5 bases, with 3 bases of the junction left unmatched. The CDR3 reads CASSFRGRTGELFF. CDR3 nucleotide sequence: TGTGCCAGCAGTTTTAGGGGGCGAACCGGGGAGCTGTTTTTT.

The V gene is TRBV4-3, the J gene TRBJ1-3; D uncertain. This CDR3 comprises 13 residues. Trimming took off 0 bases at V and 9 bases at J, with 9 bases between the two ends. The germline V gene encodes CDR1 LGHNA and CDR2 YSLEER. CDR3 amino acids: CASSQEYLATIYF. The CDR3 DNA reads TGCGCCAGCAGCCAAGAGTATCTAGCCACCATATATTTT.